This passage covers 9 T cell receptor beta chains from one sample sequenced in a study of CD8+CD57+ T cells in acquired aplastic anemia. Genomic DNA, the template, was used for profiling of the TCR beta VDJ and CDR3. TCRdb reprocessed the reads with MiXCR, giving one entry per CDR3 protein. The sample records about 190,000 distinct CDR3 sequences, over 60% being singletons. The sample taken for sequencing was sorted CD4+, CD8+, or CD8+CD57+ T cells (not recorded which) from PBMCs. The receptor set was obtained from a human donor with severe aplastic anemia or a healthy control (not recorded which).

In the case of this clonotype: A read error may account for a junction end that differs from germline. The chain combines TRBV10-3 with TRBJ1-2, with D possibly matching TRBD1 (5 bases). This CDR3 has 13 amino acids. From germline, CDR1 is ENHRY and CDR2 SYGVKD. CDR3 region: CAITLDKSYGYAF. The CDR3 bases are TGTGCCATCACTTTGGACAAGTCCTATGGCTACGCCTTC.

The chain links TRBV19 to TRBJ2-1; 10 bases are a match to TRBD2. CDR3 size: 13 residues. Trimming at V came to 5 bases and at J to 15 bases, leaving 10 bases not matched to a gene. Looked up from germline, CDR1 is LNHDA and CDR2 is SQIVND (reference sequence). CDR3 bases: TGTGCCAGTAGTTCCCGACTAGCGGGCATGCTGTTCTTC. Translation gives CASSSRLAGMLFF.

On this clonotype itself: The conserved phenylalanine or tryptophan is not found at the CDR3 terminus, so this likely reflects a read error. The chain combines TRBV20-1 with TRBJ1-2, with D possibly matching TRBD1 (6 bases). Trimming cost V 5 bases and J 4 bases, with 17 bases left between them. Per the germline V gene, CDR1 is DFQATT and CDR2 is SNEGSKA (reference sequence). The CDR3 runs 14 residues. This CDR3 is CSAEPMTGGYGYTL. In nucleotides, the CDR3 is TGCAGTGCTGAACCGATGACAGGAGGCTATGGCTACACCCTC.

As regards this clonotype: A much larger clone lies one base from this, so it may be a read error. V and J are TRBV6-4 and TRBJ1-4; D is uncertain. Trimming pared 6 bases from V and 1 base from J, leaving 12 bases between. The CDR3 loop spans 15 amino acids. CDR1 and CDR2 from the germline V gene are MRHNA and SNTAGT. CDR3 DNA sequence: TGTGCCAGCAGGGACCCTGGAGTAACTAATGAAAAACTGTTTTTT. It encodes CASRDPGVTNEKLFF.

The chain is built from TRBV6-4 and TRBJ2-1; D may be TRBD1 or TRBD2 (5 bases each). V lost 4 bases, J lost 4 bases, and 8 bases lay in between. Germline V gene data show CDR1 as MRHNA and CDR2 as SNTAGT. This CDR3 region has 13 residues. CDR3 loop: CASSGDGYNEQFF. Here the CDR3 DNA reads TGTGCCAGCAGTGGGGACGGATACAATGAGCAGTTCTTC.

The rearrangement links TRBV24-1 to TRBJ1-5, with a tentative D call TRBD1 (5 bases). This CDR3 region has 14 residues. Trimming removed 5 bases at V and 3 bases at J, with 10 bases between. Germline V gives CDR1 KGHDR, CDR2 SFDVKD. CDR3 sequence: CATSVQGVNQPQHF. CDR3 DNA sequence: TGTGCCACCAGTGTCCAGGGTGTCAATCAGCCCCAGCATTTT.

The CDR3, as DNA: TGCGCCAGCAGTTTTCAACCCGGGACAGCGAACACTGAAGCTTTCTTT. Its protein product is CASSFQPGTANTEAFF. The rearrangement uses TRBV5-1 and TRBJ1-1, with TRBD1 identical over 7 bases. This CDR3 is 16 amino acids long. The trim removed 5 bases at V and 1 base at J, leaving 11 bases unmatched. Germline CDR1 SGHRS, CDR2 YFSETQ.

The gene calls are TRBV10-3 and TRBJ2-7; TRBD1 is a possible D gene (8 bases). The CDR3 is 13 amino acids. V shed 4 bases and J shed 7 bases, with 14 bases lying between them. The germline CDR1 and CDR2 sequences are ENHRY and SYGVKD. As DNA, the CDR3 is TGTGCCATCAGTGGAGACAGGGGAGGGGAGCAGTACTTC. Its translation: CAISGDRGGEQYF.

V gene TRBV25-1 combines with J gene TRBJ1-5, with a tentative D call TRBD1 (6 bases). CDR3 size: 16 residues. The V end lost 2 bases, the J end lost 1 base, and 12 bases lay between the germline ends. Germline CDR1 reads MGHDK; CDR2 reads SYGVNS. CDR3 nucleotide sequence: TGTGCCAGCAGTGAAGGACAGCGGGACAGCAATCAGCCCCAGCATTTT. Protein: CASSEGQRDSNQPQHF.